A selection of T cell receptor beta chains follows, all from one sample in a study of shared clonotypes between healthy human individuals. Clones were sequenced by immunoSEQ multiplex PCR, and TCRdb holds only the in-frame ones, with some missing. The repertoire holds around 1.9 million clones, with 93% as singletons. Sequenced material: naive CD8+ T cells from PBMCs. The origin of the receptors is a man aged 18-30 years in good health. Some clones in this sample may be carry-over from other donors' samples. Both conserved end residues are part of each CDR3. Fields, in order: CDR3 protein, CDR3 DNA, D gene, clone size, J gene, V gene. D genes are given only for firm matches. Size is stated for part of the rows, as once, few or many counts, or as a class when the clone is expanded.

CDR3: CASSEVRGSGEQYF
DNA: TGTGCCAGCAGTGAAGTAAGGGGATCGGGCGAGCAGTACTTC
D: NA
size: NA
J: TRBJ2-7
V: TRBV6-1

CDR3: CASSLNGQGMNTEAFF
DNA: TGTGCCAGCAGTTTAAATGGACAGGGGATGAACACTGAAGCTTTCTTT
D: TRBD1
size: once
J: TRBJ1-1
V: TRBV27

CDR3: CASSPVLGAHAGGVWTDTQYF
DNA: TGTGCCAGCTCACCCGTCTTAGGGGCCCATGCAGGGGGAGTTTGGACAGATACGCAGTATTTT
D: TRBD1
size: NA
J: TRBJ2-3
V: TRBV18

CDR3: CARGAIGGTDTQYF
DNA: TGTGCCAGAGGGGCAATCGGTGGCACAGATACGCAGTATTTT
D: NA
size: NA
J: TRBJ2-3
V: TRBV2

CDR3: CASMLSSSYNEQFF
DNA: TGTGCCAGCATGCTGTCGAGCTCCTACAATGAGCAGTTCTTC
D: NA
size: NA
J: TRBJ2-1
V: TRBV27

CDR3: CASSLAGPHEQYF
DNA: TGTGCCAGCAGTTTGGCAGGGCCCCACGAGCAGTACTTC
D: NA
size: NA
J: TRBJ2-7
V: TRBV27

CDR3: CASCFGVSATDTQYF
DNA: TGTGCCAGCTGCTTTGGCGTCTCGGCCACAGATACGCAGTATTTT
D: NA
size: NA
J: TRBJ2-3
V: TRBV2

CDR3: CASSFKMDTEAFF
DNA: TGTGCCAGCAGCTTCAAAATGGACACTGAAGCTTTCTTT
D: NA
size: NA
J: TRBJ1-1
V: TRBV7-9

CDR3: CSVETPLVNYGYTF
DNA: TGCAGCGTTGAAACCCCCCTGGTAAACTATGGCTACACCTTC
D: NA
size: NA
J: TRBJ1-2
V: TRBV29-1

CDR3: CASSSGTSYEQYF
DNA: TGTGCCAGCAGCAGCGGGACCAGCTACGAGCAGTACTTC
D: TRBD2
size: NA
J: TRBJ2-7
V: TRBV7-9

CDR3: CASSLVERTLLGTNEKLFF
DNA: TGTGCCAGCAGCTTAGTCGAGCGAACATTACTTGGGACTAATGAAAAACTGTTTTTT
D: NA
size: NA
J: TRBJ1-4
V: TRBV11-2

CDR3: CASSIGDNSYEQYF
DNA: TGTGCCAGCAGCATAGGGGATAACTCCTACGAGCAGTACTTC
D: NA
size: once
J: TRBJ2-7
V: TRBV7-6

CDR3: CASRTDSRRGGQERFF
DNA: TGTGCCAGCAGGACCGACAGTCGGCGTGGGGGTCAAGAGCGGTTCTTC
D: NA
size: NA
J: TRBJ2-1
V: TRBV11-3

CDR3: CASETGGETQYF
DNA: TGTGCCAGTGAAACGGGAGGGGAGACCCAGTACTTC
D: TRBD2
size: NA
J: TRBJ2-5
V: TRBV28

CDR3: CSAPFYNEQFF
DNA: TGCAGCGCCCCCTTTTACAATGAGCAGTTCTTC
D: NA
size: once
J: TRBJ2-1
V: TRBV29-1

CDR3: CASSAPRESSYEQYF
DNA: TGTGCCAGCAGTGCTCCGCGGGAGAGCTCCTACGAGCAGTACTTC
D: TRBD2
size: NA
J: TRBJ2-7
V: TRBV6-1

CDR3: CASSLKAQGNFYEQYF
DNA: TGTGCCAGCAGCTTAAAGGCCCAGGGAAATTTCTACGAGCAGTACTTC
D: NA
size: NA
J: TRBJ2-7
V: TRBV7-9

CDR3: CASSRGGHPDSNQPQHF
DNA: TGTGCCAGCAGCCGCGGGGGACACCCCGATAGCAATCAGCCCCAGCATTTT
D: NA
size: NA
J: TRBJ1-5
V: TRBV5-6

CDR3: CASGGSPHEQYF
DNA: TGTGCCAGCGGTGGGTCCCCCCACGAGCAGTACTTC
D: NA
size: once
J: TRBJ2-7
V: TRBV27

CDR3: CASSLGQVLPTDTQYF
DNA: TGTGCCAGCAGCCTGGGACAGGTCCTTCCCACAGATACGCAGTATTTT
D: TRBD1
size: NA
J: TRBJ2-3
V: TRBV9

CDR3: CAWSVIRVQGDTGELFF
DNA: TGTGCCTGGAGTGTAATCAGGGTACAGGGGGACACCGGGGAGCTGTTTTTT
D: TRBD1
size: NA
J: TRBJ2-2
V: TRBV30

CDR3: CASSPKRGYTEAFF
DNA: TGTGCCAGCAGCCCAAAACGGGGGTACACTGAAGCTTTCTTT
D: NA
size: NA
J: TRBJ1-1
V: TRBV7-2

CDR3: CASSPDRQETQYF
DNA: TGTGCCAGCAGCCCCGACAGGCAAGAGACCCAGTACTTC
D: NA
size: NA
J: TRBJ2-5
V: TRBV2

CDR3: CASSVVRGREETQYF
DNA: TGTGCCAGCAGTGTTGTGCGGGGGAGGGAAGAGACCCAGTACTTC
D: TRBD2
size: NA
J: TRBJ2-5
V: TRBV6-1

CDR3: CASSFQGGNYGYTF
DNA: TGTGCCAGCAGTTTCCAGGGAGGGAACTATGGCTACACCTTC
D: NA
size: NA
J: TRBJ1-2
V: TRBV28

CDR3: CSAVGGREQYF
DNA: TGCAGCGCTGTGGGGGGGCGCGAGCAGTACTTC
D: NA
size: NA
J: TRBJ2-7
V: TRBV29-1

CDR3: CASSASLAGGRNEQFF
DNA: TGTGCCAGCAGCGCCTCACTAGCGGGAGGCCGCAATGAGCAGTTCTTC
D: TRBD2
size: NA
J: TRBJ2-1
V: TRBV9

CDR3: CASSTTGSPEGYTF
DNA: TGCGCCAGCAGCACCACAGGGTCCCCTGAGGGCTACACCTTC
D: NA
size: NA
J: TRBJ1-2
V: TRBV5-1

CDR3: CASRGGTVLHEQYF
DNA: TGTGCCAGCAGGGGGGGGACAGTTCTCCACGAGCAGTACTTC
D: NA
size: NA
J: TRBJ2-7
V: TRBV6-6

CDR3: CAWSVLSGGGYTF
DNA: TGTGCCTGGAGTGTACTCTCGGGGGGTGGCTACACCTTC
D: NA
size: NA
J: TRBJ1-2
V: TRBV30

CDR3: CASSLAVGVGYTF
DNA: TGTGCCAGCAGCTTAGCAGTGGGTGTCGGCTACACCTTC
D: NA
size: once
J: TRBJ1-2
V: TRBV7-9

CDR3: CASSDGTSAHEQFF
DNA: TGTGCCAGCAGTGATGGGACTAGTGCCCATGAGCAGTTCTTC
D: TRBD2
size: NA
J: TRBJ2-1
V: TRBV5-6

CDR3: CSVGLLGLGIQETQYF
DNA: TGCAGCGTAGGTCTCTTAGGTTTGGGGATTCAAGAGACCCAGTACTTC
D: NA
size: once
J: TRBJ2-5
V: TRBV29-1

CDR3: CSVGGLAGPYEQYF
DNA: TGCAGCGTTGGGGGACTAGCGGGGCCCTACGAGCAGTACTTC
D: TRBD2
size: NA
J: TRBJ2-7
V: TRBV29-1

CDR3: CASSLSVAETQYF
DNA: TGTGCCAGCAGCTTATCTGTGGCCGAGACCCAGTACTTC
D: NA
size: NA
J: TRBJ2-5
V: TRBV7-9

CDR3: CASSLGANSYNEQFF
DNA: TGTGCCAGCAGCTTAGGGGCCAACTCCTACAATGAGCAGTTCTTC
D: NA
size: NA
J: TRBJ2-1
V: TRBV11-3

CDR3: CASSFHPAGDYDTQYF
DNA: TGCGCCAGCAGCTTTCATCCAGCGGGAGATTATGATACGCAGTATTTT
D: TRBD2
size: NA
J: TRBJ2-3
V: TRBV5-1

CDR3: CASSDRQGDGYTF
DNA: TGCGCCAGCAGTGATCGGCAGGGGGATGGCTACACCTTC
D: TRBD1
size: NA
J: TRBJ1-2
V: TRBV10-2

CDR3: CASSLVTGELFF
DNA: TGTGCCAGCAGTTTAGTTACCGGGGAGCTGTTTTTT
D: NA
size: NA
J: TRBJ2-2
V: TRBV27

CDR3: CASSLSGQGLTYNEQFF
DNA: TGTGCCAGCAGTTTATCGGGACAGGGCCTAACCTACAATGAGCAGTTCTTC
D: TRBD1
size: NA
J: TRBJ2-1
V: TRBV27

CDR3: CASSFTGSHEQYF
DNA: TGCGCCAGCAGCTTCACGGGGTCCCACGAGCAGTACTTC
D: NA
size: NA
J: TRBJ2-7
V: TRBV5-1

CDR3: CASSPGALGDEQYF
DNA: TGTGCCAGCAGTCCAGGGGCCCTGGGTGACGAGCAGTACTTC
D: NA
size: NA
J: TRBJ2-7
V: TRBV27

CDR3: CASQPVGGGETEAFF
DNA: TGTGCCAGCCAGCCGGTGGGCGGGGGGGAAACTGAAGCTTTCTTT
D: NA
size: once
J: TRBJ1-1
V: TRBV28

CDR3: CASSPQARGGNGYTF
DNA: TGTGCCAGCAGCCCCCAAGCAAGGGGAGGGAATGGCTACACCTTC
D: NA
size: NA
J: TRBJ1-2
V: TRBV7-9

CDR3: CASSSIKVRMEETQYF
DNA: TGTGCCAGCAGCTCCATAAAGGTGAGAATGGAAGAGACCCAGTACTTC
D: NA
size: NA
J: TRBJ2-5
V: TRBV5-6

CDR3: CASSDGTEYGYTF
DNA: TGTGCCAGCAGCGATGGGACGGAGTATGGCTACACCTTC
D: NA
size: few
J: TRBJ1-2
V: TRBV11-2

CDR3: CASSAALAELNNEQFF
DNA: TGTGCCAGCAGCGCTGCCCTAGCGGAGCTAAACAATGAGCAGTTCTTC
D: TRBD2
size: NA
J: TRBJ2-1
V: TRBV9

CDR3: CASRSREETQYF
DNA: TGCGCCAGCCGCAGCCGGGAAGAGACCCAGTACTTC
D: NA
size: NA
J: TRBJ2-5
V: TRBV5-1

CDR3: CASSEGVGQGSQPQHF
DNA: TGTGCCAGCAGTGAAGGGGTGGGACAGGGGAGTCAGCCCCAGCATTTT
D: TRBD1
size: many
J: TRBJ1-5
V: TRBV25-1

CDR3: CASSPWDGQETQYF
DNA: TGTGCCAGCAGCCCATGGGACGGACAAGAGACCCAGTACTTC
D: NA
size: NA
J: TRBJ2-5
V: TRBV7-2

CDR3: CASSLWGSANTGELFF
DNA: TGTGCCAGCAGCTTATGGGGGTCAGCGAACACCGGGGAGCTGTTTTTT
D: NA
size: once
J: TRBJ2-2
V: TRBV11-2

CDR3: CASSPGQTEETQYF
DNA: TGTGCCAGCAGCCCGGGTCAGACAGAAGAGACCCAGTACTTC
D: NA
size: NA
J: TRBJ2-5
V: TRBV4-2

CDR3: CASSPKGFSSYNEQFF
DNA: TGTGCCAGCAGCCCGAAGGGGTTTAGCTCCTACAATGAGCAGTTCTTC
D: NA
size: NA
J: TRBJ2-1
V: TRBV11-3